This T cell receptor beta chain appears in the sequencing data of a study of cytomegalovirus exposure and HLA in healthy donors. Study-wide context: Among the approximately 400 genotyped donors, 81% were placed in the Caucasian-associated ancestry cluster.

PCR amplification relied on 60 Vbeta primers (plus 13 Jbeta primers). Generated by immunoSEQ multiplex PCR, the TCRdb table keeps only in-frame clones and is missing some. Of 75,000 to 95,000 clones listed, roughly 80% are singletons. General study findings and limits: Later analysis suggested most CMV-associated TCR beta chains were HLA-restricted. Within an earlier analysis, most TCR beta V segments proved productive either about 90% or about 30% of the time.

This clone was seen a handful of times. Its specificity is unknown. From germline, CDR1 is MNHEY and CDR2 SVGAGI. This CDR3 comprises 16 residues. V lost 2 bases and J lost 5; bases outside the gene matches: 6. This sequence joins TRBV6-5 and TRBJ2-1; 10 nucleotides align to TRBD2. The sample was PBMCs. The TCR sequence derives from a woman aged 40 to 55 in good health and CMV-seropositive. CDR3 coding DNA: TGTGCCAGCAGTTACACACTAGCGGGATTCGACAATGAGCAGTTCTTC. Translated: CASSYTLAGFDNEQFF.